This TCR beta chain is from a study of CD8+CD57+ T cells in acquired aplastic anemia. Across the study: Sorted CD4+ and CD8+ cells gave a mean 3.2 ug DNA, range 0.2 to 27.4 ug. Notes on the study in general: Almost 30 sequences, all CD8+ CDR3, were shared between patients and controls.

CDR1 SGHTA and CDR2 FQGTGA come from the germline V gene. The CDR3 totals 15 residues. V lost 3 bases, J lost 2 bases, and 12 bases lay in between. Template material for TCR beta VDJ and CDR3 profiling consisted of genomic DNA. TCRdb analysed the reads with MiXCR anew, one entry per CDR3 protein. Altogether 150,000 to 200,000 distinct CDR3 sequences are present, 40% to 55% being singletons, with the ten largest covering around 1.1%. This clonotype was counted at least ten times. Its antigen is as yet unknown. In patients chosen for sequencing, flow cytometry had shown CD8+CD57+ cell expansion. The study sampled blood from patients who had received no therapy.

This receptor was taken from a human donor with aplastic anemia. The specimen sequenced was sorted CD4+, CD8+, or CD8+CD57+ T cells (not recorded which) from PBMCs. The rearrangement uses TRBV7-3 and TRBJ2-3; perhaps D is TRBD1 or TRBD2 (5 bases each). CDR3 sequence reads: CASSFAGANTDTQYF. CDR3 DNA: TGTGCCAGCAGCTTCGCCGGGGCGAACACAGATACGCAGTATTTT. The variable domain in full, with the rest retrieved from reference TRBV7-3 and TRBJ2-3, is GAGVSQTPSNKVTEKGKYVELRCDPISGHTALYWYRQSLGQGPEFLIYFQGTGAADDSGLPNDRFFAVRPEGSVSTLKIQRTERGDSAVYLCASSFAGANTDTQYFGPGTRLTVL.